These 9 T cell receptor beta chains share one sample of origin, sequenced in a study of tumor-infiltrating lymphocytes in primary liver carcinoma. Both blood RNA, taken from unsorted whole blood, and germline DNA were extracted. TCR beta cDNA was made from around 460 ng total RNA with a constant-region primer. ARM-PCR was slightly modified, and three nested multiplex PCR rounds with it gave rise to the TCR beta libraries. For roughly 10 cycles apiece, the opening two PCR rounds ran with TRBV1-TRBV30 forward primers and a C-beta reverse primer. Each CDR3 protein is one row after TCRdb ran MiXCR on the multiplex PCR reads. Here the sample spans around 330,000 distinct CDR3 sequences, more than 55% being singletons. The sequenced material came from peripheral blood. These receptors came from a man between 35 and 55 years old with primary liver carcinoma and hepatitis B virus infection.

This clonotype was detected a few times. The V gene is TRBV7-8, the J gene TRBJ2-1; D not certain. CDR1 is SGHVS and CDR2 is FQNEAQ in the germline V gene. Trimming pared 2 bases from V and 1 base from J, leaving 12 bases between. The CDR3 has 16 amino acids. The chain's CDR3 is CASSLLGSMSYNEQFF. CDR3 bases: TGTGCCAGCAGCTTACTCGGTTCTATGTCCTACAATGAGCAGTTCTTC.

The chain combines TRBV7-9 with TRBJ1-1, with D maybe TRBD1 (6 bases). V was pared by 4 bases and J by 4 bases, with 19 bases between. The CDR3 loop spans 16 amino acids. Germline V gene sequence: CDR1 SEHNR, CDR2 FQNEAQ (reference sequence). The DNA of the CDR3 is TGTGCCAGCAGCTCGGTACTACAGGGCGAGGGCACTGAAGCTTTCTTT. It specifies CASSSVLQGEGTEAFF.

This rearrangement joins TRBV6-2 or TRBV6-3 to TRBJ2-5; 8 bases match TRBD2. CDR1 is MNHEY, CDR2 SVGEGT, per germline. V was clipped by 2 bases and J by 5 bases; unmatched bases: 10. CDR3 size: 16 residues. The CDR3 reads CASSYATGGPRETQYF. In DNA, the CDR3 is TGTGCCAGCAGTTACGCTACGGGAGGGCCTCGGGAGACCCAGTACTTC.

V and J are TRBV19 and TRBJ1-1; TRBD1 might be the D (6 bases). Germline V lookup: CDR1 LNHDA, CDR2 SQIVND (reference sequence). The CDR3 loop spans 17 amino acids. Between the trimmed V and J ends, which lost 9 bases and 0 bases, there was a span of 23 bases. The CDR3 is CASPTGGDSRVNTEAFF. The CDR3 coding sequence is TGTGCCAGCCCGACAGGTGGTGACAGTAGGGTGAACACTGAAGCTTTCTTT. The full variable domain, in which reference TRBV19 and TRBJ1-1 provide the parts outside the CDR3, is DGGITQSPKYLFRKEGQNVTLSCEQNLNHDAMYWYRQDPGQGLRLIYYSQIVNDFQKGDIAEGYSVSREKKESFPLTVTSAQKNPTAFYLCASPTGGDSRVNTEAFFGQGTRLTVV.

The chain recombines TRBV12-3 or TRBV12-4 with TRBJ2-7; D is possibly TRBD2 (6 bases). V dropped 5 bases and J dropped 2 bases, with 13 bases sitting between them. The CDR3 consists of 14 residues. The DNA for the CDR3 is TGTGCCAGCAGTCAGGGACCGGGAGCCTACGAGCAGTACTTC. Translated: CASSQGPGAYEQYF.

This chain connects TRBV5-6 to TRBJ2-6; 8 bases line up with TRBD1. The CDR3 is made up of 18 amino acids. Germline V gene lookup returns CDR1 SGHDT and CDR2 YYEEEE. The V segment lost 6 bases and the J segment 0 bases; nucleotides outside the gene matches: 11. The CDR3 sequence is CASNRLGQGPSGANVLTF. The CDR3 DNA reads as TGTGCCAGCAACCGCCTCGGACAGGGACCCTCTGGGGCCAACGTCCTGACTTTC.

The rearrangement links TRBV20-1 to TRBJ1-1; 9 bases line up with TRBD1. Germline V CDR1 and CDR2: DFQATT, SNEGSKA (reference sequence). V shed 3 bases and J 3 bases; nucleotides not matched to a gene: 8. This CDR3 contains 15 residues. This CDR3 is CSASGQGSGHTEAFF. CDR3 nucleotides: TGCAGTGCTAGCGGACAGGGGAGCGGGCACACTGAAGCTTTCTTT.

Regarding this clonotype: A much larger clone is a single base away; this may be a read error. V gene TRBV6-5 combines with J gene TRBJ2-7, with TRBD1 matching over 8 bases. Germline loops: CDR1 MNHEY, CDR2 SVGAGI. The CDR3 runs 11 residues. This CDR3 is CAGSRTGTEYF. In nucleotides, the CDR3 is TGTGCCGGCAGCCGGACAGGGACGGAGTACTTC.

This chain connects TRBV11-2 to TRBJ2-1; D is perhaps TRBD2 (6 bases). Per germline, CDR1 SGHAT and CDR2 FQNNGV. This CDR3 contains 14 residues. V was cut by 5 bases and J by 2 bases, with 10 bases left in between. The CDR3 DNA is TGTGCCAGCAGCGGCACTAGCCCCTACAATGAGCAGTTCTTC. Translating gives CASSGTSPYNEQFF. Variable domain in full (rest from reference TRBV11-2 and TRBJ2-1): EAGVAQSPRYKIIEKRQSVAFWCNPISGHATLYWYQQILGQGPKLLIQFQNNGVVDDSQLPKDRFSAERLKGVDSTLKIQPAKLEDSAVYLCASSGTSPYNEQFFGPGTRLTVL.